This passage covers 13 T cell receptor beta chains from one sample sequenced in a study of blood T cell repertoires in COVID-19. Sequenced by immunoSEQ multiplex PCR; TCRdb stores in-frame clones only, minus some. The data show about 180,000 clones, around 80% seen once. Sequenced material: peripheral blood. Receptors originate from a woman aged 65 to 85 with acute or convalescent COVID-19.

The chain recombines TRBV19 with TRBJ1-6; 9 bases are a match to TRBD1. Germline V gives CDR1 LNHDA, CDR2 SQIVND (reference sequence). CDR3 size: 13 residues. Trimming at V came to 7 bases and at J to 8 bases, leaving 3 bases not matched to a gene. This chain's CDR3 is CASIGDRDSPLHF. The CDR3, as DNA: TGTGCCAGTATCGGGGACAGGGATTCACCCCTCCACTTT.

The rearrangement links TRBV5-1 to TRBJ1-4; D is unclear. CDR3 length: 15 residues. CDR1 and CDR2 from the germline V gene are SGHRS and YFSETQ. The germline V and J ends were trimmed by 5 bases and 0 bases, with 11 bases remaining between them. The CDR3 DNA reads TGCGCCAGCAGTTTAGACACTGCAACTAATGAAAAACTGTTTTTT. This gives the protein CASSLDTATNEKLFF.

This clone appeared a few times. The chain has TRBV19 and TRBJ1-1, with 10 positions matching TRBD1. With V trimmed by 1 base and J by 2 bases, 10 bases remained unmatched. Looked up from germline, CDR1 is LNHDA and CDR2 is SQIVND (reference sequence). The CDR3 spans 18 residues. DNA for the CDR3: TGTGCCAGTAGTATAGGACAGGGGGCCGTCCGGGAAAACACTGAAGCTTTCTTT. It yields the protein CASSIGQGAVRENTEAFF.

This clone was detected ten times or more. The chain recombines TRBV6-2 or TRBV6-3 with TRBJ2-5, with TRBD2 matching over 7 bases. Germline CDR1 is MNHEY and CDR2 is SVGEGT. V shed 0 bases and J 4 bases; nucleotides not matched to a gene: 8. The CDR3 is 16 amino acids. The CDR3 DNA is TGTGCCAGCAGTTACTCGCCCCAGCGGGGACCAGAGACCCAGTACTTC. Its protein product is CASSYSPQRGPETQYF.

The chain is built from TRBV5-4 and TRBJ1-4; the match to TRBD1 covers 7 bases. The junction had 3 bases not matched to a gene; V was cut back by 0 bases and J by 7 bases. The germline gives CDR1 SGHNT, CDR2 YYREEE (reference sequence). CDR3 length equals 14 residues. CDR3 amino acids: CASSLDRGSEKLFF. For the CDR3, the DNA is TGTGCCAGCAGCTTGGACAGGGGTAGTGAAAAACTGTTTTTT.

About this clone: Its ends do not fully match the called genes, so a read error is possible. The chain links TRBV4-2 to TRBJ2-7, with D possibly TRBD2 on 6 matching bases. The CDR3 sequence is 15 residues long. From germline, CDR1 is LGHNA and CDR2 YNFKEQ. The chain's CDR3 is CASSQGHGAPGTLDF. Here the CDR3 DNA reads TGTGCCAGCAGCCAAGGACACGGGGCGCCAGGGACTTTGGACTTC.

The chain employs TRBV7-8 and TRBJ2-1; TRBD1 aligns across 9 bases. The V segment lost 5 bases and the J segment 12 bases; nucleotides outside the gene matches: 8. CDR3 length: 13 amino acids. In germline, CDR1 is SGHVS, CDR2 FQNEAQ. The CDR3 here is CASSRLQGARQFF. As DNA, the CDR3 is TGTGCCAGCAGCCGACTACAGGGGGCCCGGCAGTTCTTC. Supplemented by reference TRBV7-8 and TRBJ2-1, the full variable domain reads GAGVSQSPRYKVAKRGQDVALRCDPISGHVSLFWYQQALGQGPEFLTYFQNEAQLDKSGLPSDRFFAERPEGSVSTLKIQRTQQEDSAVYLCASSRLQGARQFFGPGTRLTVL.

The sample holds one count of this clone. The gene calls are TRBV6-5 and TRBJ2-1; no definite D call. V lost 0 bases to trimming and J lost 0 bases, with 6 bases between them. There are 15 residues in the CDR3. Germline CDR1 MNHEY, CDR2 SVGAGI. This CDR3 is CASSYSAVSYNEQFF. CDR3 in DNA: TGTGCCAGCAGTTACTCCGCGGTCTCCTACAATGAGCAGTTCTTC.

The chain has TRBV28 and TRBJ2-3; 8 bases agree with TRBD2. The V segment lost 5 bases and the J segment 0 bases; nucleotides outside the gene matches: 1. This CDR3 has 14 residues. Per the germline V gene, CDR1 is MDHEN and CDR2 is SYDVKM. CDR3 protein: CASSRGRSTDTQYF. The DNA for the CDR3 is TGTGCCAGCAGTCGCGGGAGGAGCACAGATACGCAGTATTTT.

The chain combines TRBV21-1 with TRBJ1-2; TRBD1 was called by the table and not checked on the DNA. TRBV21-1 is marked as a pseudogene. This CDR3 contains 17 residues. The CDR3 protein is CASSKILTLDRGYGYTF. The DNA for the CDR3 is TGTGCCAGCAGCAAGATCCTTACGCTAGACAGGGGTTATGGCTACACCTTC.

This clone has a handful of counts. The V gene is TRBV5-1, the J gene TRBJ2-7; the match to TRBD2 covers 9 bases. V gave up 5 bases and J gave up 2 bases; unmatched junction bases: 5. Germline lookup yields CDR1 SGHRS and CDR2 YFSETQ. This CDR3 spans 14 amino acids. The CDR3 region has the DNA TGCGCCAGCAGTGACGCTAGCGGGGCCTACGAGCAGTACTTC. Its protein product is CASSDASGAYEQYF.

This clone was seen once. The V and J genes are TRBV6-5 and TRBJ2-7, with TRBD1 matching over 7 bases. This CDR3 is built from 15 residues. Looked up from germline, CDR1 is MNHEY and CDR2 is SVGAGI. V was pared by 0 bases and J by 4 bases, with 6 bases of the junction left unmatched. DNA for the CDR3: TGTGCCAGCAGTTACTCGGGGCAGGGGGTATACGAGCAGTACTTC. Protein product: CASSYSGQGVYEQYF.

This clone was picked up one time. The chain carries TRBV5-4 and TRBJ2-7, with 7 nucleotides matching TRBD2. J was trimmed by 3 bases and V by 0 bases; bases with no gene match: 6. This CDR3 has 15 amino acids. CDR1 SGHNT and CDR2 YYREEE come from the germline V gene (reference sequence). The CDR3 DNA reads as TGTGCCAGCAGCTTGGACGGGGGGAGATACTACGAGCAGTACTTC. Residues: CASSLDGGRYYEQYF.